These T cell receptor beta chains were read from a single sample in a study of technical replicates of blood from several donors. Clones were read by immunoSEQ multiplex PCR, and TCRdb kept only the in-frame ones, dropping some. This sample carries approximately 69,000 clones, 80% to 90% of them seen once, and the ten largest clones take 4% to 5%. Sequencing was performed on PBMCs. The receptor set was obtained from a human donor in good health. Some clones in this sample may be carry-over from other donors' samples. The CDR3 runs from the conserved cysteine through the conserved F or W. Each record gives: CDR3 protein, J gene, V gene.

CDR3aa: CATPYRLYGYTF
j_gene: TRBJ1-2
v_gene: TRBV21-1

CDR3aa: CASSLHGGSNQPQHF
j_gene: TRBJ1-5
v_gene: TRBV6-5

CDR3aa: CASSHRTSESTDTQYF
j_gene: TRBJ2-3
v_gene: TRBV10-1

CDR3aa: CASSSDRRNYGYTF
j_gene: TRBJ1-2
v_gene: TRBV11-2

CDR3aa: CASSGTGGIYQPQHF
j_gene: TRBJ1-5
v_gene: TRBV28

CDR3aa: CASSLTSGIGTQYF
j_gene: TRBJ2-3
v_gene: TRBV19

CDR3aa: CASTRTINTGELFF
j_gene: TRBJ2-2
v_gene: TRBV7-6

CDR3aa: CASSSSVYNEQFF
j_gene: TRBJ2-1
v_gene: TRBV19

CDR3aa: CASSLRRVQGSSGNTIYF
j_gene: TRBJ1-3
v_gene: TRBV7-2

CDR3aa: CASSFDRGIYEQYF
j_gene: TRBJ2-7
v_gene: TRBV5-1

CDR3aa: CASSLQGAGYGYTF
j_gene: TRBJ1-2
v_gene: TRBV5-5

CDR3aa: CASSMRGNQPQHF
j_gene: TRBJ1-5
v_gene: TRBV19

CDR3aa: CASSLDRAEKLFF
j_gene: TRBJ1-4
v_gene: TRBV7-2

CDR3aa: CASSQDRASASYEQYF
j_gene: TRBJ2-7
v_gene: TRBV4-2

CDR3aa: CASSLGPGNEQFF
j_gene: TRBJ2-1
v_gene: TRBV7-2

CDR3aa: CASRGRIDEKLFF
j_gene: TRBJ1-4
v_gene: TRBV2

CDR3aa: CASRGGRGRPNLGLHF
j_gene: TRBJ1-6
v_gene: TRBV2

CDR3aa: CASSYGGQSINTGELFF
j_gene: TRBJ2-2
v_gene: TRBV13

CDR3aa: CASGWDRAFSNEQFF
j_gene: TRBJ2-1
v_gene: TRBV5-4

CDR3aa: CASSLRLAGLNEQFF
j_gene: TRBJ2-1
v_gene: TRBV7-6

CDR3aa: CASSHLAGGYNEQFF
j_gene: TRBJ2-1
v_gene: TRBV4-1

CDR3aa: CASSLEQFATNEKLFF
j_gene: TRBJ1-4
v_gene: TRBV11-2

CDR3aa: CASSYQGANQPQHF
j_gene: TRBJ1-5
v_gene: TRBV6-6